A selection of T cell receptor beta chains follows, all from one sample in a study of cytomegalovirus exposure and HLA in healthy donors. This table comes from immunoSEQ multiplex PCR, and its TCRdb copy is limited to in-frame clones, with some not included. This sample has about 110,000 clones, with over 65% found just once. The sequencing sample was made of PBMCs. These receptors were taken from a man aged 40-49 years in good health and CMV-seropositive. Each CDR3 is given with its conserved first and last residue. Fields, in order: clone size, D gene, J gene, V gene, CDR3 DNA, CDR3 protein. D genes are given only for firm matches. Size is stated for part of the rows, as once, few or many counts, or as a class when the clone is expanded.

clone_size: NA
d_call: NA
j_call: TRBJ1-1
v_call: TRBV5-4
cdr3_nt: TGTGCCAGCAGGCGGGGCGGCGGGAGGGAGGTGAACACTGAAGCTTTCTTT
cdr3_aa: CASRRGGGREVNTEAFF

clone_size: NA
d_call: NA
j_call: TRBJ1-5
v_call: TRBV28
cdr3_nt: TGTGCCAGCAGTTTACCCGGGCAGCCCCAGCATTTT
cdr3_aa: CASSLPGQPQHF

clone_size: NA
d_call: TRBD1
j_call: TRBJ1-4
v_call: TRBV4-2
cdr3_nt: TGTGCCAGCAGCCAAGGACAGGGTACTAATGAAAAACTGTTTTTT
cdr3_aa: CASSQGQGTNEKLFF

clone_size: NA
d_call: NA
j_call: TRBJ2-3
v_call: TRBV4-3
cdr3_nt: TGCGCCAGCAGCCAAGCGACCGCGACAGGCACAGATACGCAGTATTTT
cdr3_aa: CASSQATATGTDTQYF

clone_size: once
d_call: TRBD1
j_call: TRBJ1-1
v_call: TRBV5-1
cdr3_nt: TGCGCCAGCACCAAACCCGGGACAGGGGGCACTGAAGCTTTCTTT
cdr3_aa: CASTKPGTGGTEAFF

clone_size: NA
d_call: TRBD1
j_call: TRBJ1-1
v_call: TRBV7-8
cdr3_nt: TGTGCCAGCAGCTACCGGACAGGGACTGAAGCTTTCTTT
cdr3_aa: CASSYRTGTEAFF

clone_size: few
d_call: NA
j_call: TRBJ2-2
v_call: TRBV15
cdr3_nt: TGTGCCACCAGCATTGGAGGTGGGAACACCGGGGAGCTGTTTTTT
cdr3_aa: CATSIGGGNTGELFF

clone_size: NA
d_call: TRBD1
j_call: TRBJ1-4
v_call: TRBV30
cdr3_nt: TGTGCCTGGAGTCCCGGACAGGGGAGAGGAGAAAAACTGTTTTTT
cdr3_aa: CAWSPGQGRGEKLFF

clone_size: few
d_call: NA
j_call: TRBJ2-4
v_call: TRBV4-1
cdr3_nt: TGCGCCAGCAGCCCTAGGGTGGGGGGACTAGCCAAAAACATTCAGTACTTC
cdr3_aa: CASSPRVGGLAKNIQYF

clone_size: NA
d_call: NA
j_call: TRBJ2-1
v_call: TRBV7-2
cdr3_nt: TGTGCCAGCAGCTTAGCGGGGGGACGGGACGTTGAGCAGTTCTTC
cdr3_aa: CASSLAGGRDVEQFF

clone_size: NA
d_call: NA
j_call: TRBJ1-6
v_call: TRBV30
cdr3_nt: TGTGCCTGGAGTGTAGAGAATTCACCCCTCCACTTT
cdr3_aa: CAWSVENSPLHF

clone_size: once
d_call: NA
j_call: TRBJ1-1
v_call: TRBV15
cdr3_nt: TGTGCCACCAGCAGAGATTTTGGGGAGGTGAACACTGAAGCTTTCTTT
cdr3_aa: CATSRDFGEVNTEAFF

clone_size: once
d_call: NA
j_call: TRBJ2-7
v_call: TRBV7-6
cdr3_nt: TGTGCCAGCAGCTTAGTCGGGGGCCGGGACAGCAGCTACGAGCAGTACTTC
cdr3_aa: CASSLVGGRDSSYEQYF

clone_size: NA
d_call: NA
j_call: TRBJ2-3
v_call: TRBV7-8
cdr3_nt: TGTGCCAGCAGCTTACGGGGATCAGATACGCAGTATTTT
cdr3_aa: CASSLRGSDTQYF

clone_size: NA
d_call: NA
j_call: TRBJ1-4
v_call: TRBV7-9
cdr3_nt: TGTGCCAGCAGCCCCGGGGGAGGGGGTAATGAAAAACTGTTTTTT
cdr3_aa: CASSPGGGGNEKLFF

clone_size: NA
d_call: NA
j_call: TRBJ2-1
v_call: TRBV11-3
cdr3_nt: TGTGCCAGCAGCCCGGACAATGAGCAGTTCTTC
cdr3_aa: CASSPDNEQFF

clone_size: NA
d_call: TRBD2
j_call: TRBJ2-1
v_call: TRBV18
cdr3_nt: TGTGCCAGCTCACCACCGGGGGGGGATGAGCAGTTCTTC
cdr3_aa: CASSPPGGDEQFF

clone_size: NA
d_call: TRBD1
j_call: TRBJ2-7
v_call: TRBV11-3
cdr3_nt: TGTGCCAGCAGCTTGGGACAGGCACCCTCCTACGAGCAGTACTTC
cdr3_aa: CASSLGQAPSYEQYF

clone_size: NA
d_call: NA
j_call: TRBJ2-1
v_call: TRBV11-3
cdr3_nt: TGTGCCAGCAGCCTCGGACAGAATTACAATGAGCAGTTCTTC
cdr3_aa: CASSLGQNYNEQFF

clone_size: NA
d_call: TRBD1
j_call: TRBJ1-5
v_call: TRBV28
cdr3_nt: TGTGCCAGCAGTTTATACCGGGACAGGGCGAATCAGCCCCAGCATTTT
cdr3_aa: CASSLYRDRANQPQHF

clone_size: NA
d_call: TRBD1
j_call: TRBJ2-3
v_call: TRBV19
cdr3_nt: TGTGCCAGTAGTCCAGGGACAGTGGGCACAGATACGCAGTATTTT
cdr3_aa: CASSPGTVGTDTQYF

clone_size: NA
d_call: TRBD2
j_call: TRBJ2-3
v_call: TRBV5-3
cdr3_nt: TGTGCCAGAAGCAAGCCATACTTAGCGGGAGAAACTCGTAGGGATACGCAGTATTTT
cdr3_aa: CARSKPYLAGETRRDTQYF

clone_size: NA
d_call: TRBD1
j_call: TRBJ1-2
v_call: TRBV9
cdr3_nt: TGTGCCAGCAGCGCCGGACAGGGGTACTATGGCTACACCTTC
cdr3_aa: CASSAGQGYYGYTF

clone_size: few
d_call: NA
j_call: TRBJ1-1
v_call: TRBV19
cdr3_nt: TGTGCCACGAGGCTGAACACTGAAGCTTTCTTT
cdr3_aa: CATRLNTEAFF

clone_size: few
d_call: NA
j_call: TRBJ1-4
v_call: TRBV19
cdr3_nt: TGTGCCAGTAGTATGAGGGATACTAATGAAAAACTGTTTTTT
cdr3_aa: CASSMRDTNEKLFF

clone_size: NA
d_call: TRBD2
j_call: TRBJ2-7
v_call: TRBV19
cdr3_nt: TGTGCCAGTAGTATAACTAGCGGGAGTGTGTACGAGCAGTACTTC
cdr3_aa: CASSITSGSVYEQYF

clone_size: NA
d_call: TRBD2
j_call: TRBJ2-1
v_call: TRBV4-3
cdr3_nt: TGCGCCAGCAGCCAAGATCCCCCGACTAGCGGGGGGACAAACACCTACAATGAGCAGTTCTTC
cdr3_aa: CASSQDPPTSGGTNTYNEQFF

clone_size: NA
d_call: TRBD1
j_call: TRBJ1-5
v_call: TRBV30
cdr3_nt: TGTGCCTGGAGTTTGAGGGGGCCCAATCAGCCCCAGCATTTT
cdr3_aa: CAWSLRGPNQPQHF

clone_size: NA
d_call: TRBD1
j_call: TRBJ1-2
v_call: TRBV9
cdr3_nt: TGTGCCAGCAGCGTGGGGACAGAGCACGCCTATGGCTACACCTTC
cdr3_aa: CASSVGTEHAYGYTF

clone_size: NA
d_call: NA
j_call: TRBJ2-3
v_call: TRBV11-2
cdr3_nt: TGTGCCAGCAGCTTATTGGGCGGGGGCTTCACAGATACGCAGTATTTT
cdr3_aa: CASSLLGGGFTDTQYF

clone_size: NA
d_call: NA
j_call: TRBJ2-2
v_call: TRBV16
cdr3_nt: TGTGCCAGCAGCCCAGCTACAGATTTAGGCACCGGGGAGCTGTTTTTT
cdr3_aa: CASSPATDLGTGELFF

clone_size: NA
d_call: TRBD1
j_call: TRBJ2-1
v_call: TRBV2
cdr3_nt: TGTGCCAGCAGTCCGGGACAGCAACTGAGCTCCTACAATGAGCAGTTCTTC
cdr3_aa: CASSPGQQLSSYNEQFF

clone_size: NA
d_call: TRBD1
j_call: TRBJ1-2
v_call: TRBV5-4
cdr3_nt: TGTGCCAGCAGCCGGACAGGGGCCCCCTATGGCTACACCTTC
cdr3_aa: CASSRTGAPYGYTF

clone_size: once
d_call: NA
j_call: TRBJ1-5
v_call: TRBV21-1
cdr3_nt: TGTGCCAGCAGCAAAGGGCCTGGACAGGGCTGGAGGCAGCCCCAGCATTTT
cdr3_aa: CASSKGPGQGWRQPQHF

clone_size: NA
d_call: NA
j_call: TRBJ1-1
v_call: TRBV27
cdr3_nt: TGTGCCAGCAGTTTAGGTCGGGGAACTGAAGCTTTCTTT
cdr3_aa: CASSLGRGTEAFF

clone_size: NA
d_call: NA
j_call: TRBJ2-6
v_call: TRBV4-1
cdr3_nt: TGCGCCAGCAGCCATACAGGGTCCGGGGCCAACGTCCTGACTTTC
cdr3_aa: CASSHTGSGANVLTF

clone_size: few
d_call: NA
j_call: TRBJ2-2
v_call: TRBV27
cdr3_nt: TGTGCCAGCAGACCCCCTGGGCAGGGACTCACCGGGGAGCTGTTTTTT
cdr3_aa: CASRPPGQGLTGELFF

clone_size: once
d_call: NA
j_call: TRBJ2-2
v_call: TRBV4-1
cdr3_nt: TGCGCCAGCAGCCAGATGGGCGGGGGCGGGGGCGGGGAGCTGTTTTTT
cdr3_aa: CASSQMGGGGGGELFF

clone_size: NA
d_call: TRBD2
j_call: TRBJ2-7
v_call: TRBV10-3
cdr3_nt: TGTGCCATGTCTAGCGGGGAGTACGAGCAGTACTTC
cdr3_aa: CAMSSGEYEQYF

clone_size: NA
d_call: NA
j_call: TRBJ2-2
v_call: TRBV7-3
cdr3_nt: TGTGCCAGCAGCTACGACAGGAACACCGGGGAGCTGTTTTTT
cdr3_aa: CASSYDRNTGELFF